The entry below describes one T cell receptor beta chain. The antigen it binds to is not known. Per-base quality was not reported, and no clone a single base away is much larger than it. For sequencing of the TCRbeta CDR3 region, genomic DNA was extracted from the sorted cells. The immunoSEQ Assay was used to sequence the TCRbeta CDR3 regions. The table was pulled from immuneACCESS by TCRdb, which kept in-frame rearrangements only. Such tables lose some clones; where checked, under half of the loss comes from unresolved V genes, and the rest has no known cause. The sample table lists about 94,000 clones, roughly 90% of them with a count of one. Around 3.5% of the sample is in the top ten clones. The data stem from a study of OX40 agonist ivuxolimab in advanced cancers. With respect to the entire study: Ivuxolimab was an agonistic, fully human IgG2 monoclonal antibody directed against OX40 (CD134), a costimulatory receptor. Three dose-escalation patients achieved partial responses, one with hepatocellular carcinoma and two with cutaneous melanoma. The paper describes the monotherapy dose-escalation part (N ≈ 51 patients) of the phase I trial of ivuxolimab. Intravenous ivuxolimab was administered to patients every 2 weeks at six dose levels: 0.01, 0.1, 0.3, 1.5, 3 and 10 mg/kg. The point of sequencing TCRbeta in the periphery was to test whether ivuxolimab changed TCR sequence diversity and drove clonal T-cell expansion. The dose-escalation cohort was 82.7% male with a mean age of about 65 years, ranging from roughly 20 to 80. Among the approximately 50 dose-escalation patients, about 19 had hepatocellular carcinoma, 15 or so melanoma, 9 renal cell carcinoma and 9 head and neck cancer. Prior anti-PD-1, anti-PD-L1 or anti-CTLA-4 therapy was permitted, and checkpoint inhibitors had been received by about 37% of dose-escalation patients. The full study reports these points: Low levels of normalized T-cell clonal expansion were also seen in some patients who did not respond. In partial responders in the 0.1-3.0 mg/kg groups, normalized peripheral clonal expansion was found to be among the lowest, especially among CD8+ T cells. The antigen specificity of the peripheral T cells that underwent clonal expansion was not determined. At doses of 0.1 to 3.0 mg/kg, clonal expansion of both CD4+ and CD8+ T cells in blood was seen between baseline and week 6. On average, CD8+ T cells showed more expanded clones than CD4+ T cells after ivuxolimab.

Sequences SQVTM (CDR1) and ANQGSEA (CDR2) are obtained from the germline V gene. CDR3 length: 15 amino acids, cysteine to phenylalanine. The retained sequence is limited to the CDR3, 45 bases, with the frame set at the first base. The V end gives up 1 base and the J end 7 bases, leaving 11 bases in the junction not matched to a gene. Patients with autoimmune disease history or receiving systemic immunosuppression were excluded from the trial. In every dose cohort, peripheral blood was drawn for TCR sequencing at baseline, cycle 4 day 1, and cycle 7 day 1. Samples came from an open-label, multicenter, first-in-human phase I dose-escalation trial of ivuxolimab. The trial enrolled adults with locally advanced or metastatic head and neck squamous cell, hepatocellular, melanoma or renal cell carcinoma. CD4+ and CD8+ T cells were sorted separately from peripheral blood before TCR sequencing.

The rearrangement joined TRBV29-1 to TRBJ2-5; the central 8 bases match TRBD2. The sample here was CD4+ or CD8+ T cells sorted from blood, taken in a trial of the OX40 agonist ivuxolimab. This clonotype was sampled from an adult with an advanced solid tumor such as melanoma, head and neck, liver or kidney cancer. The sequenced DNA is TGCAGCGTTGAAGGGCGAGCGGGGGCCGCGGGGACCCAGTACTTC. This translates into CSVEGRAGAAGTQYF.